This T cell receptor beta chain was documented in a study of CD4 and CD8 cells across lung adenocarcinoma regions listed by TCRdb under 2018. Some background on the complete study: Intratumor heterogeneity of the T cell receptor repertoire was examined by comparing tumor centers with tumor margins.

The donors were patients who had localized lung adenocarcinoma, which is a subtype of non-small cell lung cancer. The centers of localized lung adenocarcinomas were where the samples came from. For TCR repertoire analysis, CD8+ T cells taken from tumor tissue were profiled apart from CD4+ T cells. Libraries were prepared through PCR. TCRdb names HiSeq X Ten as the instrument used. Using fastp at Q25 and MiXCR, TCRdb reprocessed the public reads and kept productive beta chains. Rows with one shared CDR3 protein collapse into an entry with the most common genes and DNA. The sample table shows tens of thousands of distinct CDR3 sequences, and roughly half are seen once. The ten largest clones represent more than 20% of the sample. V is cut by 7 bases and J by 6 bases, and the space between the germline ends is 16 bases. The CDR1 and CDR2 encoded by the germline V gene are MNHEY and SVGAGI. The CDR3, cysteine through phenylalanine, is 14 amino acids long. Kept here is only the CDR3 DNA, which spans 42 bases and is read in frame from base 1.

This clonotype qualifies as medium-sized (0.01 to 0.1%). This clone's antigen is unknown. Base qualities were left out, and no much larger clone turns up one base away. The sequencing sample was made of CD8+ T cells from the center of a lung tumor. Taken with the paper, the label for cell subset or site translates to: tumor center region. The TCR was taken from a female donor with lung adenocarcinoma. The CD4 and CD8 labels of this study may be unreliable. Recombination joined TRBV6-5 with TRBJ2-1; TRBD2 is possibly the D segment (6 matching bases). The CDR3 is CASKTWDSRNEQFF. The nucleotides are TGTGCCAGCAAAACATGGGACTCCCGCAATGAGCAGTTCTTC.